Below, 30 T cell receptor beta chains from the same sample are listed, as sequenced in a study of vaccination and CD4 T cells after COVID-19. Which antigens these TCRs recognize remains unknown. As for treatment: 10-day PBMC culture with coronavirus spike peptide pools or control peptides (ViraFEST assay). Researchers used the Oncomine TCR Beta short-read assay to sequence DNA from cultured CD4+ T cells. MiXCR was run by TCRdb on the PCR reads, yielding one entry per CDR3 protein. The sample carries over 8,500 distinct CDR3 sequences, approximately 58% recorded once. Sequenced material: CD4+ T cells from blood, cultured in vitro. These receptors all come from a human donor who had recovered from COVID-19.

This clonotype was seen only a few times. The chain has TRBV20-1 and TRBJ1-1; D not certain. CDR3 length equals 13 residues. CDR1 and CDR2 (germline): DFQATT, SNEGSKA (reference sequence). V dropped 1 base and J dropped 5 bases, with 11 bases sitting between them. The CDR3 coding sequence is TGCAGTGCTAGAGGCTTCGGCGGAACTGAAGCTTTCTTT. Its protein product is CSARGFGGTEAFF.

This clonotype has only one observation. The rearrangement joins TRBV7-6 to TRBJ2-5, with D perhaps assigned TRBD1 or TRBD2 (6 bases each). V was trimmed by 2 bases and J by 7 bases, leaving 20 bases between them. The CDR3 has 16 residues. CDR1 SGHVS and CDR2 FNYEAQ come from the germline V gene. The CDR3, as DNA: TGTGCCAGCAGCTTACCGTCGGCGGGAAAGGGGGGGACCCAGTACTTC. It encodes CASSLPSAGKGGTQYF.

The chain links TRBV28 to TRBJ2-7; D may match TRBD1 or TRBD2 (6 bases each). Germline CDR1 is MDHEN and CDR2 is SYDVKM. CDR3 size: 14 residues. The ends were cut back, 3 bases at V and 3 bases at J, with 12 bases in the middle. For the CDR3, the DNA is TGTGCCAGCAGTTTGGAGGGGGTTGGCTACGAGCAGTACTTC. This translates into CASSLEGVGYEQYF.

The CDR3 coding sequence is TGCAGTGCTAGTGAGGCGAAGGGCAATCAGCCCCAGCATTTT. Its translation is CSASEAKGNQPQHF. The chain is built from TRBV20-1 and TRBJ1-5, with D uncertain. The CDR3 spans 14 residues. V lost 3 bases to trimming and J lost 2 bases, with 11 bases between them. CDR1 DFQATT and CDR2 SNEGSKA come from the germline V gene (reference sequence).

This clonotype has only a few counts. The chain recombines TRBV20-1 with TRBJ2-5; weak D call: TRBD2 (6 bases). The germline gives CDR1 DFQATT, CDR2 SNEGSKA (reference sequence). The CDR3 is made up of 12 amino acids. Trimming left V 3 bases short and J 5 bases short, with 10 bases between. The CDR3 loop reads CSARSGGETQYF. For the CDR3, the DNA is TGCAGTGCTAGGTCCGGGGGTGAGACCCAGTACTTC.

The chain joins TRBV15 to TRBJ1-5, with D possibly being TRBD1 (6 bases). In germline, CDR1 is LNHNV, CDR2 YYDKDF (reference sequence). This CDR3 comprises 15 residues. The V end lost 5 bases, the J end lost 4 bases, and 15 bases lay between the germline ends. Written as DNA, the CDR3 is TGTGCCACCAGCTTTCGGAGGGGGGGGAATCAGCCCCAGCATTTT. It specifies CATSFRRGGNQPQHF.

This clonotype showed up just a few times. The rearrangement joins TRBV7-2 to TRBJ1-1; no definite D call. The germline V and J ends were trimmed by 4 bases and 6 bases, with 12 bases remaining between them. The CDR3 is 13 amino acids. Germline-derived CDR1 and CDR2 are SGHTA and FQGNSA. Here the CDR3 DNA reads TGTGCCAGCAGCTCCGGACCCGCCGCTGAAGCTTTCTTT. Protein: CASSSGPAAEAFF.

The gene calls are TRBV7-2 and TRBJ1-6; tentatively, D is TRBD1 (6 bases). CDR1 and CDR2 from the germline V gene are SGHTA and FQGNSA. This CDR3 region has 13 residues. V dropped 5 bases and J dropped 13 bases, with 15 bases sitting between them. For the CDR3, the DNA is TGTGCCAGCAGCAAAGGGGAGGGGGATCCCCTCCACTTT. Its protein product is CASSKGEGDPLHF.

The rearrangement joins TRBV29-1 to TRBJ2-5; 7 bases agree with TRBD1. Germline-derived CDR1 and CDR2 are SQVTM and ANQGSEA. Trimming at V came to 1 base and at J to 4 bases, leaving 3 bases not matched to a gene. This CDR3 spans 13 amino acids. The CDR3: CSVEVNRGETQYF. The CDR3 nucleotides read TGCAGCGTTGAAGTCAACAGGGGAGAGACCCAGTACTTC.

The chain combines TRBV28 with TRBJ2-5; TRBD2 might be the D (6 bases). Trimming took off 2 bases at V and 8 bases at J, with 18 bases between the two ends. The CDR3 extends over 15 amino acids. Per the germline V gene, CDR1 is MDHEN and CDR2 is SYDVKM. The CDR3 sequence is CASSLGGTAGSTQYF. CDR3 in DNA: TGTGCCAGCAGTTTAGGAGGGACTGCGGGGAGTACCCAGTACTTC. The full variable domain, in which reference TRBV28 and TRBJ2-5 provide the parts outside the CDR3, is DVKVTQSSRYLVKRTGEKVFLECVQDMDHENMFWYRQDPGLGLRLIYFSYDVKMKEKGDIPEGYSVSREKKERFSLILESASTNQTSMYLCASSLGGTAGSTQYFGPGTRLLVL.

The chain couples TRBV28 to TRBJ1-6; D is uncertain. Germline loops: CDR1 MDHEN, CDR2 SYDVKM. The CDR3 extends over 14 amino acids. V lost 4 bases and J 5 bases, leaving 9 bases between the germline ends. CDR3 in amino acids: CASSWELNNSPLHF. CDR3 nucleotides: TGTGCCAGCAGTTGGGAGTTGAATAATTCACCCCTCCACTTT.

Only a few counts were recorded for this clonotype. The chain uses TRBV20-1 and TRBJ1-2; 7 nucleotides agree with TRBD1. Germline V lookup: CDR1 DFQATT, CDR2 SNEGSKA (reference sequence). The CDR3 spans 13 residues. The V gene end was trimmed by 7 bases and the J gene end by 5 bases; junction bases not matched to a gene: 10. In DNA form, the CDR3 reads TGCAGTGTCAAGTCCGACAGGGTGTATGGCTACACCTTC. Encoded protein: CSVKSDRVYGYTF.

The chain carries TRBV25-1 and TRBJ2-1, with 7 bases aligning to TRBD1. V lost 7 bases to trimming and J lost 5 bases; unmatched junction nucleotides: 5. The CDR3 spans 13 residues. Germline V gives CDR1 MGHDK, CDR2 SYGVNS. This CDR3 is CASKGAVNNEQFF. The CDR3 DNA is TGTGCCAGCAAGGGGGCTGTAAACAATGAGCAGTTCTTC.

This clonotype was detected a few times. The chain combines TRBV7-2 with TRBJ2-3; D is ambiguous. CDR3 length equals 12 residues. The germline CDR1 and CDR2 sequences are SGHTA and FQGNSA. V gave up 3 bases and J gave up 6 bases, with 7 bases separating them. CDR3: CASSFYVDTQYF. CDR3 in DNA: TGTGCCAGCAGCTTCTATGTGGATACGCAGTATTTT.

The V and J genes are TRBV6-5 and TRBJ1-5; D uncertain. The V and J ends lost 4 bases and 0 bases respectively, with 4 bases between them. CDR1 is MNHEY and CDR2 is SVGAGI in the germline V gene. CDR3 size: 13 residues. The CDR3 bases are TGTGCCAGCAGTTTAAATAGCAATCAGCCCCAGCATTTT. Its protein is CASSLNSNQPQHF.

This chain's CDR3 is CSGRSVRGETEAFF. Here the CDR3 DNA reads TGCAGTGGTCGGTCGGTTCGAGGGGAGACTGAAGCTTTCTTT. V usage is TRBV20-1 and J usage is TRBJ1-1, with a weak D call TRBD1 (5 bases). The CDR3 covers 14 residues. V shed 7 bases and J shed 5 bases, with 20 bases lying between them. CDR1 DFQATT and CDR2 SNEGSKA come from the germline V gene (reference sequence).

This clonotype showed up just once. V and J are TRBV20-1 and TRBJ2-7; 12 bases map to TRBD2. The CDR3 covers 14 residues. With 7 bases clipped from V and 2 bases from J, the junction kept 6 bases outside the gene matches. Germline V CDR1 and CDR2: DFQATT, SNEGSKA (reference sequence). The CDR3 nucleotides read TGCAGTGGCCGAACTAGCGGGAGGACCTACGAGCAGTACTTC. Translated: CSGRTSGRTYEQYF.

As DNA, the CDR3 is TGTGCCAGCAGCCAAGACGGCAGGGACGAGCAGTACTTC. Amino acid sequence: CASSQDGRDEQYF. The genes are TRBV7-8 and TRBJ2-7, with D perhaps TRBD1 (5 bases). Germline V lookup: CDR1 SGHVS, CDR2 FQNEAQ. The CDR3 spans 13 residues. V lost 5 bases to trimming and J lost 5 bases, with 13 bases between them.

J is TRBJ2-6 and V is TRBV20-1; 9 nucleotides align to TRBD1. The germline CDR1 and CDR2 sequences are DFQATT and SNEGSKA (reference sequence). V shed 6 bases and J 4 bases; nucleotides not matched to a gene: 7. CDR3 size: 15 residues. CDR3 sequence reads: CSAPRTGAGANVLTF. CDR3 sequence (DNA): TGCAGTGCGCCTAGGACAGGGGCCGGGGCCAACGTCCTGACTTTC.

Comment on this clonotype: A much larger clone differs from this one at a single base, so this may be a read error. The chain employs TRBV7-2 and TRBJ2-3, with no clear D. The CDR3 extends over 12 amino acids. The germline gives CDR1 SGHTA, CDR2 FQGNSA. V lost 5 bases and J 3 bases, leaving 6 bases between the germline ends. This CDR3 is CASSKYTDTQYF. In DNA, the CDR3 is TGTGCCAGCAGCAAGTATACAGATACGCAGTATTTT.

This clonotype was found a few times. The chain links TRBV20-1 to TRBJ1-2, with D hard to call. Trimming took off 7 bases at V and 5 bases at J, with 14 bases between the two ends. The V gene's germline CDR1 is DFQATT and CDR2 SNEGSKA (reference sequence). The CDR3 consists of 12 residues. CDR3 nucleotides: TGCAGTGGCCATAGGGTGGGATATGGCTACACCTTC. It is translated as CSGHRVGYGYTF.

The chain recombines TRBV10-3 with TRBJ2-7; the D gene is possibly TRBD1 (6 bases). Germline V gene lookup returns CDR1 ENHRY and CDR2 SYGVKD. The CDR3 runs 14 residues. Between the trimmed V and J ends, which lost 2 bases and 0 bases, there was a span of 8 bases. Here the CDR3 reads CAISEGGSSYEQYF. The CDR3 DNA sequence: TGTGCCATCAGTGAGGGGGGCAGCTCCTACGAGCAGTACTTC.

The chain employs TRBV7-3 and TRBJ2-7; 7 nucleotides match TRBD1. In germline, CDR1 is SGHTA, CDR2 FQGTGA. Trimming took 5 bases from V and 4 from J; bases not matched to a gene: 8. The CDR3 consists of 14 residues. The CDR3 DNA reads as TGTGCCAGCAGCCGACAGGGAACTGGATACGAGCAGTACTTC. Encoded protein: CASSRQGTGYEQYF.

This clonotype appeared a few times. The chain is built from TRBV20-1 and TRBJ2-7; TRBD2 matches 7 bases. CDR3 size: 12 residues. V was pared by 4 bases and J by 2 bases, with 2 bases of the junction left unmatched. From germline, CDR1 is DFQATT and CDR2 SNEGSKA (reference sequence). DNA of the CDR3: TGCAGTGCTACTCGGGGGGCCTACGAGCAGTACTTC. Its protein is CSATRGAYEQYF.

The rearrangement joins TRBV7-9 to TRBJ1-5; D remains unclear. The CDR3 consists of 14 residues. V lost 1 base and J 4 bases, leaving 8 bases between the germline ends. CDR1 and CDR2 from the germline V gene are SEHNR and FQNEAQ (reference sequence). The CDR3 DNA follows: TGTGCCAGCAGCTTAGAAGGGAGGAATCAGCCCCAGCATTTT. This sequence encodes CASSLEGRNQPQHF.

The chain is built from TRBV24-1 and TRBJ1-1; D is uncertain. CDR1 is KGHDR, CDR2 SFDVKD, per germline. This CDR3 is built from 11 residues. V gave up 4 bases and J gave up 7 bases, with 6 bases separating them. CDR3 DNA sequence: TGTGCCACCAGTGAAGGCTTTGAAGCTTTCTTT. Its translation is CATSEGFEAFF.

The chain combines TRBV7-2 with TRBJ1-1; tentatively, D is TRBD1 (6 bases). CDR3 length: 14 amino acids. Trimming removed 3 bases at V and 6 bases at J, with 14 bases between. The germline V gene encodes CDR1 SGHTA and CDR2 FQGNSA. DNA of the CDR3: TGTGCCAGCAGCTTCAGTCAGGGGAGGGCTGAAGCTTTCTTT. Residues: CASSFSQGRAEAFF.

The gene calls are TRBV7-2 and TRBJ2-7; TRBD2 aligns across 7 bases. Trimming took 2 bases from V and 3 from J; bases not matched to a gene: 10. This CDR3 contains 16 residues. CDR1 and CDR2 (germline): SGHTA, FQGNSA. CDR3 loop: CASSLRSSGEHYEQYF. Here the CDR3 DNA reads TGTGCCAGCAGCTTAAGGTCGAGCGGGGAACACTACGAGCAGTACTTC.

The chain carries TRBV20-1 and TRBJ2-7; no reliable D call. V was trimmed by 6 bases and J by 3 bases, leaving 15 bases between them. This CDR3 spans 13 amino acids. The germline CDR1 and CDR2 sequences are DFQATT and SNEGSKA (reference sequence). For the CDR3, the DNA is TGCAGTGCGATTCGAGACGTGCACTACGAGCAGTACTTC. As protein: CSAIRDVHYEQYF.

V gene TRBV5-1 combines with J gene TRBJ2-5; D call uncertain. The CDR3 has 11 amino acids. CDR1 and CDR2 from the germline V gene are SGHRS and YFSETQ. V was cut by 1 base and J by 5 bases, with 3 bases left in between. The CDR3 nucleotides are TGCGCCAGCAGCTTGAAGGAGACCCAGTACTTC. The encoded protein is CASSLKETQYF.